Below are 10 T cell receptor beta chains sequenced from a single sample in a study of shared clonotypes between healthy human individuals. Clones were sequenced by immunoSEQ multiplex PCR, and TCRdb holds only the in-frame ones, with some missing. The table shows approximately 1.9 million clones, with 90% to 95% occurring only once. Naive CD8 cells comprised CD45RO-negative, CCR7-positively selected cells, excluding terminally differentiated effector memory CD45RA+ cells. The sequencing sample was made of naive CD8+ T cells from PBMCs. The receptor source for this set is a man aged 18 to 30 in good health. Some clones in this sample may be carry-over from other donors' samples.

This sequence joins TRBV4-1 and TRBJ2-3, with D perhaps TRBD1 or TRBD2 (5 bases each). CDR3 length: 15 amino acids. Trimming cost V 4 bases and J 2 bases, with 13 bases left between them. The germline CDR1 and CDR2 sequences are MGHRA and YSYEKL. Written as DNA, the CDR3 is TGCGCCAGCAGCCTGTGGGACGGCAACACAGATACGCAGTATTTT. Its protein is CASSLWDGNTDTQYF.

The gene calls are TRBV27 and TRBJ2-3; perhaps TRBD2 as D (5 bases). Trimming cost V 6 bases and J 3 bases, with 22 bases left between them. Looked up from germline, CDR1 is MNHEY and CDR2 is SMNVEV (reference sequence). The CDR3 has 17 amino acids. CDR3: CASSSNEADFNTDTQYF. The CDR3 coding sequence is TGTGCCAGCAGCTCTAACGAGGCGGACTTCAATACAGATACGCAGTATTTT.

V is TRBV29-1 and J is TRBJ1-2; no definite D call. Germline V gene data show CDR1 as SQVTM and CDR2 as ANQGSEA. This CDR3 spans 11 amino acids. The germline V and J ends were trimmed by 5 bases and 4 bases, with 8 bases remaining between them. CDR3 residues: CSVKGLYGYTF. In DNA, the CDR3 is TGCAGCGTTAAAGGACTCTATGGCTACACCTTC.

The CDR3 loop is CASSTGQGSYEQYF. The DNA of the CDR3 is TGTGCCAGCAGTACGGGACAGGGCTCCTACGAGCAGTACTTC. This sequence joins TRBV7-9 and TRBJ2-7; 9 nucleotides agree with TRBD1. The CDR3 has 14 residues. Germline V gene data show CDR1 as SEHNR and CDR2 as FQNEAQ (reference sequence). The V segment lost 6 bases and the J segment 0 bases; nucleotides outside the gene matches: 3.

The count of this clone is one. The gene calls are TRBV11-2 and TRBJ1-1; D is undetermined. The CDR3 is 15 residues long. Trimming pared 1 base from V and 1 base from J, leaving 10 bases between. CDR1 is SGHAT, CDR2 FQNNGV, per germline. Here the CDR3 reads CASSLGPGTNTEAFF. The CDR3 coding sequence is TGTGCCAGCAGCTTAGGTCCGGGAACGAACACTGAAGCTTTCTTT.

The chain has TRBV7-9 and TRBJ2-4; possibly TRBD1 for D (5 bases). Trimming removed 5 bases at V and 16 bases at J, with 18 bases between. Germline V lookup: CDR1 SEHNR, CDR2 FQNEAQ (reference sequence). The CDR3 is 12 amino acids. The CDR3 bases are TGTGCCAGCAGCACCGGGTTCAGGGTCCTATACTTC. It encodes CASSTGFRVLYF.

The J gene is TRBJ1-1, the V gene TRBV28; D may be TRBD1 (5 bases). V lost 4 bases, J lost 4 bases, and 16 bases lay in between. This CDR3 is 15 amino acids long. Germline values: CDR1 MDHEN, CDR2 SYDVKM. CDR3 nucleotide sequence: TGTGCCAGCAGTTACCTCTCAGGGTTGGGCACTGAAGCTTTCTTT. Its protein is CASSYLSGLGTEAFF. The full variable domain, with the rest looked up from reference TRBV28 and TRBJ1-1, is DVKVTQSSRYLVKRTGEKVFLECVQDMDHENMFWYRQDPGLGLRLIYFSYDVKMKEKGDIPEGYSVSREKKERFSLILESASTNQTSMYLCASSYLSGLGTEAFFGQGTRLTVV.

This clone occurred once. The V and J genes are TRBV6-5 and TRBJ1-1; 7 nucleotides match TRBD1. Looked up from germline, CDR1 is MNHEY and CDR2 is SVGAGI. V gave up 4 bases and J gave up 7 bases; unmatched junction bases: 9. The CDR3 contains 14 residues. DNA of the CDR3: TGTGCCAGCAGTTCTCCAGGGGGAAGGCTTGAAGCTTTCTTT. Its translation: CASSSPGGRLEAFF.

The chain combines TRBV27 with TRBJ2-2; D is undetermined. CDR1 MNHEY and CDR2 SMNVEV come from the germline V gene (reference sequence). Trimming left V 3 bases short and J 4 bases short, with 6 bases between. The CDR3 extends over 13 amino acids. The CDR3 here is CASSFAVTGELFF. The CDR3 region has the DNA TGTGCCAGCAGTTTTGCGGTCACCGGGGAGCTGTTTTTT.

The chain has TRBV11-2 and TRBJ2-5; maybe TRBD1 (5 bases). Trimming stripped 0 bases from V and 5 bases from J, with 10 bases between. The CDR3 runs to 14 residues. CDR1 is SGHAT and CDR2 is FQNNGV in the germline V gene. The CDR3 coding sequence is TGTGCCAGCAGCTTAGATGTGGGGCTCGAGACCCAGTACTTC. The encoded protein is CASSLDVGLETQYF.